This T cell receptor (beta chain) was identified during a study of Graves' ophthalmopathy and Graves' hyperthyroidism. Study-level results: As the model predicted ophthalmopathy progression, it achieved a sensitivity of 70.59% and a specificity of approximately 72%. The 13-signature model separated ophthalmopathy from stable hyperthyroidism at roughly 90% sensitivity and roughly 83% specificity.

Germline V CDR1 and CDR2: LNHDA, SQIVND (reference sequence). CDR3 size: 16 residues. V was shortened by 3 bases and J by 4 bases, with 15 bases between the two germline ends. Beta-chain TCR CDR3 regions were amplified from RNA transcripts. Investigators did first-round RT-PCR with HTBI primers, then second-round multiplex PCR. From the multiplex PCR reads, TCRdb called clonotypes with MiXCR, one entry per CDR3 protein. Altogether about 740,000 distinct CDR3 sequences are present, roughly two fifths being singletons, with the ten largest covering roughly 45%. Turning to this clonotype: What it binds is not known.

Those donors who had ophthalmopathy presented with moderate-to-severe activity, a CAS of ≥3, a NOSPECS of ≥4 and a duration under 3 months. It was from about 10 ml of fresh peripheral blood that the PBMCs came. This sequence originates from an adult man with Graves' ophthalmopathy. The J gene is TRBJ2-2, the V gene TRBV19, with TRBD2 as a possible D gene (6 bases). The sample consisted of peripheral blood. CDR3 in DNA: TGTGCCAGTAGTATGTTTCCCGGGGAGGTCACCGGGGAGCTGTTTTTT. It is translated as CASSMFPGEVTGELFF.